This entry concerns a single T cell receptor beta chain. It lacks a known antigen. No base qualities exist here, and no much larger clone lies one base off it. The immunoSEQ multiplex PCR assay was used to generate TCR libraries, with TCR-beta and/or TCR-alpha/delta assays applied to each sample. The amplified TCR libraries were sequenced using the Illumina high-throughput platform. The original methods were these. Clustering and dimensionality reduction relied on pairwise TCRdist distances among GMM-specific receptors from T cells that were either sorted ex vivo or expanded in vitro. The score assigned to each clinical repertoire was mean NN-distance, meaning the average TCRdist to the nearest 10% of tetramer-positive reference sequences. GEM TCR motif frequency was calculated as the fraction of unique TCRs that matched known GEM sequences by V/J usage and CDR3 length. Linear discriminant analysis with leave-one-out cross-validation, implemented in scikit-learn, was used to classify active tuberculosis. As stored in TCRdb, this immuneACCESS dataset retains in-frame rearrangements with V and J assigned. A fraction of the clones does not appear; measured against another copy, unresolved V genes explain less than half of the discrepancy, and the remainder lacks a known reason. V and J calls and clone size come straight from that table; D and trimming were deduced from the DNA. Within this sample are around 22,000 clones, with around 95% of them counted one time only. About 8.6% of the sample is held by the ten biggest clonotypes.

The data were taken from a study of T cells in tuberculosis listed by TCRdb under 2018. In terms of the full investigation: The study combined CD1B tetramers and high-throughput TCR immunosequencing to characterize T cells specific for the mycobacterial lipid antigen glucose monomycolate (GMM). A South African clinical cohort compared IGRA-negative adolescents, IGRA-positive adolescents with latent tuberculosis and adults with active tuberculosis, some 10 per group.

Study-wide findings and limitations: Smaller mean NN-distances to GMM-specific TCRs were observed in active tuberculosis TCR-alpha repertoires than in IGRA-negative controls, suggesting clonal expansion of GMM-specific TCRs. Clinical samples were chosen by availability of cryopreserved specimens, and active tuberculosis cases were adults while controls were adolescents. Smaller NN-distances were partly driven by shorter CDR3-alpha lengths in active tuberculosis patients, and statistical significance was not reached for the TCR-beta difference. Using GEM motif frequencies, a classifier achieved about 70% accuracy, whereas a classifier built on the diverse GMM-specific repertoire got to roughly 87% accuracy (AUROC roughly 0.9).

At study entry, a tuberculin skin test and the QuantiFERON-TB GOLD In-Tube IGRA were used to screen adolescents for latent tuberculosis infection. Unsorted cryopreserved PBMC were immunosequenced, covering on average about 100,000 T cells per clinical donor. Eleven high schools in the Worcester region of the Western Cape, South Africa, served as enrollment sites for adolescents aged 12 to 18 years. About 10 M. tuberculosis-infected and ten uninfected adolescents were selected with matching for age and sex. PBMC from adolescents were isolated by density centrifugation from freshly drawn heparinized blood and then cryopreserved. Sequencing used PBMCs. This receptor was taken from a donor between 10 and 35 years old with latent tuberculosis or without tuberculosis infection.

The CDR3 protein sequence reads: CASSAGALGNYEQYF. The sequenced DNA: TGTGCCAGCAGCGCAGGGGCCTTAGGGAACTACGAGCAGTACTTC. The rearrangement joined TRBV9 to TRBJ2-7, and perhaps TRBD1 as D gene, on 6 matching bases. Deletion took 3 bases off V and 3 bases off J, with a span of 16 bases between the germline ends. Per the germline V gene, SGDLS is the CDR1 and YYNGEE is the CDR2. Taken from cysteine to phenylalanine, the CDR3 has 15 residues. Here the CDR3 DNA is all that survives: 45 bases in frame from base 1.